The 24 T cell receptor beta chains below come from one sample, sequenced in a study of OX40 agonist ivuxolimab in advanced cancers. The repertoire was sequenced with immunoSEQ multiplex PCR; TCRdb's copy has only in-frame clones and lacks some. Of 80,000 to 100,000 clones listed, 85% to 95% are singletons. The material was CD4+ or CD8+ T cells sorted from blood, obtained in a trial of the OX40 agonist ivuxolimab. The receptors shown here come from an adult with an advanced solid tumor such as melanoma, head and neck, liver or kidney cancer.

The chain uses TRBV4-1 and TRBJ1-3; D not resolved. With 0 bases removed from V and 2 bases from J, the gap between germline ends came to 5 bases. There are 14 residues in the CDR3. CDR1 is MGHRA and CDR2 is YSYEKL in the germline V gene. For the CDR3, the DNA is TGCGCCAGCAGCCAAGACAGGACTGGAAACACCATATATTTT. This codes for CASSQDRTGNTIYF.

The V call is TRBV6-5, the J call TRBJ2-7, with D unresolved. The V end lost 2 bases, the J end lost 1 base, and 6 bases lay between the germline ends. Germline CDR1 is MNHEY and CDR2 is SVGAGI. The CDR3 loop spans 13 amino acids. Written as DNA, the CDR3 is TGTGCCAGCAGTTACGACACATCCTACGAGCAGTACTTC. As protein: CASSYDTSYEQYF.

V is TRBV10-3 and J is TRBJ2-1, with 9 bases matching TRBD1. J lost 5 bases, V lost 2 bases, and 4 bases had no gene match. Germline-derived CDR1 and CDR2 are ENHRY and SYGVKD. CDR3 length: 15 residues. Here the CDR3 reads CAISEGGQGNNEQFF. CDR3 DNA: TGTGCCATCAGTGAGGGGGGACAGGGTAACAATGAGCAGTTCTTC.

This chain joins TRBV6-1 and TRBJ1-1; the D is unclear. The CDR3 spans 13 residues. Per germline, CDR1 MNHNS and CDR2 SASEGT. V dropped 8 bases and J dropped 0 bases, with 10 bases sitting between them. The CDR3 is CASSRNMNTEAFF. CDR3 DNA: TGTGCCAGCTCCAGGAACATGAACACTGAAGCTTTCTTT.

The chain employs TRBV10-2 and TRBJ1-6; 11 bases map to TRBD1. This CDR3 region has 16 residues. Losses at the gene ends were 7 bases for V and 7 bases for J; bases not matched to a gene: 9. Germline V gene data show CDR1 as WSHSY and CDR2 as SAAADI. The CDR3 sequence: CASTRTGGIGNSPLHF. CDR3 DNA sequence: TGCGCCAGCACCAGGACAGGGGGCATTGGAAATTCACCCCTCCACTTT.

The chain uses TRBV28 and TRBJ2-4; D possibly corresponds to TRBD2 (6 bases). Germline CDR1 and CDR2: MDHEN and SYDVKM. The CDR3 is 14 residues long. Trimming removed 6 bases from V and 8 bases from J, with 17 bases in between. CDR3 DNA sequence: TGTGCCAGCAGCCCTCCAGGCGGGGCCGACATTCAGTACTTC. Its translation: CASSPPGGADIQYF.

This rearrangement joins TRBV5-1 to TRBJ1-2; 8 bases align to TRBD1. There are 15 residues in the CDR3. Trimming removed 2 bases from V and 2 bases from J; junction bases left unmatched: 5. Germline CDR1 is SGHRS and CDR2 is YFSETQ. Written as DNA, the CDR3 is TGCGCCAGCAGCTTCAGGGGGACAGGAAACTATGGCTACACCTTC. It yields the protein CASSFRGTGNYGYTF.

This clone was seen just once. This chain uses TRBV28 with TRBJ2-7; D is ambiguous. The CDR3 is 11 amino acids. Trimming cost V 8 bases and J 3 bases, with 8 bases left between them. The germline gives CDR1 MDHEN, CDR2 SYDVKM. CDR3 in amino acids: CASSPGYEQYV. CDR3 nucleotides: TGTGCCAGCTCACCGGGCTACGAGCAGTACGTC.

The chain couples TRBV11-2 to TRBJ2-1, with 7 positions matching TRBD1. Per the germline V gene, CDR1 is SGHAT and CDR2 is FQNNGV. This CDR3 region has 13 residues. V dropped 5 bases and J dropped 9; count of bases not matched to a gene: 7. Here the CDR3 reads CASSPTGVGEQFF. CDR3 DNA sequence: TGTGCCAGCAGCCCTACAGGGGTGGGTGAGCAGTTCTTC.

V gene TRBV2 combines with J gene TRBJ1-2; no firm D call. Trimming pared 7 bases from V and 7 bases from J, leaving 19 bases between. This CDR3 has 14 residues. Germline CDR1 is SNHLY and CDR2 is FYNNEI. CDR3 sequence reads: CASTSLLSSAGYTF. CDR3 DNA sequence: TGTGCCAGCACTAGTTTGTTGAGCAGCGCTGGCTACACCTTC.

The CDR3: CASSQLGTNQPQHF. The CDR3 DNA follows: TGTGCCAGCAGTCAACTCGGAACCAATCAGCCCCAGCATTTT. The chain combines TRBV6-1 with TRBJ1-5, with no clear D. V was cut by 5 bases and J by 3 bases, with 11 bases left in between. Germline V gene sequence: CDR1 MNHNS, CDR2 SASEGT. There are 14 residues in the CDR3.

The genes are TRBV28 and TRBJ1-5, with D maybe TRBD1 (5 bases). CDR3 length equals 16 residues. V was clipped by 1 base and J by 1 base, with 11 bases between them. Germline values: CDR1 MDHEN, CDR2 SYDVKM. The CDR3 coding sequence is TGTGCCAGCAGTTTATTCGCAGGGTACAGCAATCAGCCCCAGCATTTT. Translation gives CASSLFAGYSNQPQHF.

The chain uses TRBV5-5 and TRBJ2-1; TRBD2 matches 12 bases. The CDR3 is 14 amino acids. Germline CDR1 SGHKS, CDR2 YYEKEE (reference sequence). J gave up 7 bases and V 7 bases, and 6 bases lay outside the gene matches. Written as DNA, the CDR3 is TGTGCCAGCCGCGGACTAGCGGGAAGAAATGAGCAGTTCTTC. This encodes CASRGLAGRNEQFF.

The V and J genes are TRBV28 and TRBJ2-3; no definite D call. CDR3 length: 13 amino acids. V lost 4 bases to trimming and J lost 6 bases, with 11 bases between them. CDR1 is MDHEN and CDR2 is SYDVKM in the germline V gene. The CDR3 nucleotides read TGTGCCAGCAGTTCCCCACCTCGCGATACGCAGTATTTT. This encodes CASSSPPRDTQYF.

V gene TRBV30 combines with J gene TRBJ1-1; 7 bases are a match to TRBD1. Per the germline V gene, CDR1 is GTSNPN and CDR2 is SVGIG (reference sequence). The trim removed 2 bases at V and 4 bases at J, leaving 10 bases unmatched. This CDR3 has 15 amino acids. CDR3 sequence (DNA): TGTGCCTGGAGTTTCGACAGGGTGGCTGGCACTGAAGCTTTCTTT. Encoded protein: CAWSFDRVAGTEAFF.

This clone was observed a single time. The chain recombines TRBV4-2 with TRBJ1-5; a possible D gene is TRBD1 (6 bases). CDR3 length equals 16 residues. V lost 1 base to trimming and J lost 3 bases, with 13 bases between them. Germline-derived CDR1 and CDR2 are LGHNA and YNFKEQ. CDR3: CASSQGDTGTNQPQHF. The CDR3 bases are TGTGCCAGCAGCCAAGGGGACACGGGGACCAATCAGCCCCAGCATTTT.

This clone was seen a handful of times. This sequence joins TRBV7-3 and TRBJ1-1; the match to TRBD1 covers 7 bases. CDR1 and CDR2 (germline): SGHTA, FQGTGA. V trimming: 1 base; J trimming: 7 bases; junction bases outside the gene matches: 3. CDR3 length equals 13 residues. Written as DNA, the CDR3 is TGTGCCAGCAGCTTAAGACAGGGAGATGAAGCTTTCTTT. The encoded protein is CASSLRQGDEAFF.

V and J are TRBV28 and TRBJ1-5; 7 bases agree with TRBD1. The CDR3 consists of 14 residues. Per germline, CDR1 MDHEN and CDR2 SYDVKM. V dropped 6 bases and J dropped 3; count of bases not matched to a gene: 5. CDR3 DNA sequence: TGTGCCAGCAGACCGGGACAGAACAATCAGCCCCAGCATTTT. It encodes CASRPGQNNQPQHF.

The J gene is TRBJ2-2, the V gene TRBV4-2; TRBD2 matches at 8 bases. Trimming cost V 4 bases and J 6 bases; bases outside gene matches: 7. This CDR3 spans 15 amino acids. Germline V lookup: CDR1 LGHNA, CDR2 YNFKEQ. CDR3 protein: CASSLTGGDPGELFF. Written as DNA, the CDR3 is TGTGCCAGCAGCCTCACGGGGGGGGACCCCGGGGAGCTGTTTTTT.

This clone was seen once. CDR3 amino acids: CASSLGTSGSYTQYF. For the CDR3, the DNA is TGTGCCAGCAGCCTGGGGACTAGCGGGAGTTATACGCAGTATTTT. The chain employs TRBV7-3 and TRBJ2-3; 14 bases align to TRBD2. The CDR3 has 15 amino acids. CDR1 is SGHTA and CDR2 is FQGTGA in the germline V gene. J was trimmed by 7 bases and V by 5 bases; bases with no gene match: 5. The variable domain in full, completed from reference TRBV7-3 and TRBJ2-3, reads GAGVSQTPSNKVTEKGKYVELRCDPISGHTALYWYRQSLGQGPEFLIYFQGTGAADDSGLPNDRFFAVRPEGSVSTLKIQRTERGDSAVYLCASSLGTSGSYTQYFGPGTRLTVL.

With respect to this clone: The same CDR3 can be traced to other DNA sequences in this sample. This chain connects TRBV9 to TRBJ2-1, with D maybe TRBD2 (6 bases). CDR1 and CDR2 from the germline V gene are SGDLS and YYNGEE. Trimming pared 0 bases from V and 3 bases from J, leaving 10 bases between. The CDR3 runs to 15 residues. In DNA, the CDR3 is TGTGCCAGCAGCGTAGCCGGGGACTTCTACAATGAGCAGTTCTTC. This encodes CASSVAGDFYNEQFF.

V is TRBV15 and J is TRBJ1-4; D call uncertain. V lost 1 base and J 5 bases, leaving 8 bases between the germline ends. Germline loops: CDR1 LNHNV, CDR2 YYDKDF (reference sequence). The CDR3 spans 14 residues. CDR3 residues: CATSRVTDNEKLFF. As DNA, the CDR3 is TGTGCCACCAGCAGAGTAACGGACAATGAAAAACTGTTTTTT.

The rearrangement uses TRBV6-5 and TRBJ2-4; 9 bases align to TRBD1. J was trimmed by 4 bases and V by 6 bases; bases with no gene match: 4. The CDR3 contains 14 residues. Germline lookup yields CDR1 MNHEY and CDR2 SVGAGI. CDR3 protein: CASSPGTGKNIQYF. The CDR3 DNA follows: TGTGCCAGCAGCCCCGGGACAGGGAAAAACATTCAGTACTTC.

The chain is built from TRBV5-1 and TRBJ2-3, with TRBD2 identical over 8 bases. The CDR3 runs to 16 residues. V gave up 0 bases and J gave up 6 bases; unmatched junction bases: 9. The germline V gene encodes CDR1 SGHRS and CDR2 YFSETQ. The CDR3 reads CASSLGPAGGGDTQYF. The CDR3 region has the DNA TGCGCCAGCAGCTTGGGTCCGGCGGGAGGTGGGGATACGCAGTATTTT.